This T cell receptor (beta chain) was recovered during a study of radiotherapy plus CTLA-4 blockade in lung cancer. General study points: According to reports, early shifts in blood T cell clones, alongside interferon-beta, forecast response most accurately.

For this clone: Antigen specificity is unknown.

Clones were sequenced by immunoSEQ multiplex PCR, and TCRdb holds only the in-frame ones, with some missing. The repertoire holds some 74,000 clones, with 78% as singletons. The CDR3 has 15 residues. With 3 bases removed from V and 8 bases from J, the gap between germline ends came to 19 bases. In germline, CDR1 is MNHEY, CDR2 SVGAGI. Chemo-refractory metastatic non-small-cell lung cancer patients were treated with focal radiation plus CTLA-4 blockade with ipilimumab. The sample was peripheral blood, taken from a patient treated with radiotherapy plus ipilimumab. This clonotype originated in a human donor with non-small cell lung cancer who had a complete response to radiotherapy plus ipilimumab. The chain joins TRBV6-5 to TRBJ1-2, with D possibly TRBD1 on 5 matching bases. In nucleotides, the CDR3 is TGTGCCAGCAGTTATACCTCCGGGAGGGGCGAAGGCTACACCTTC. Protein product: CASSYTSGRGEGYTF.